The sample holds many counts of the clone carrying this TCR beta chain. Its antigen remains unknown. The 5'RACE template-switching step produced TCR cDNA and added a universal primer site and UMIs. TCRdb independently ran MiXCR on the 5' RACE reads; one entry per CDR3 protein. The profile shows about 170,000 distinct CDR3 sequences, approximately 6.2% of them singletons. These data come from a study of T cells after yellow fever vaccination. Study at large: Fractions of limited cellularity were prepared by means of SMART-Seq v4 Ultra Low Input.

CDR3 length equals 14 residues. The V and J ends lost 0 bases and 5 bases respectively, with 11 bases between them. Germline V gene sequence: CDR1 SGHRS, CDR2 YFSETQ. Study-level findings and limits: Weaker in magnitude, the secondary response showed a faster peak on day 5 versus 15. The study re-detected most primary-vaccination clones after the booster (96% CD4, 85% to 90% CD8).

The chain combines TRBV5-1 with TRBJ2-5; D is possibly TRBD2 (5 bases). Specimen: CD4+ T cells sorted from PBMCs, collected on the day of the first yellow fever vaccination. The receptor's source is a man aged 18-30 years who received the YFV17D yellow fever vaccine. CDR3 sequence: CASSLGGYEETQYF. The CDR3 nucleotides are TGCGCCAGCAGCTTGGGAGGGTATGAGGAGACCCAGTACTTC.